This TCR beta chain was obtained from a study of technical replicates of blood from four donors (dated by TCRdb to 2016 to 2017). With respect to this clone: Its recognized antigen is unknown. Base-call qualities are not available, and no considerably larger clone is one nucleotide away.

Its CDR3 holds 15 amino acids, cysteine through phenylalanine. Only CDR3 DNA remains: 45 bases, in frame from the first base. V loses 3 bases, J loses 0 bases, and the germline ends lie 12 bases apart. From the germline V gene (reference sequence), CDR1 is LNHDA and CDR2 is SQIVND. Library generation was performed with the immunoSEQ multiplex PCR assay. Entries here come from immuneACCESS through TCRdb and include only in-frame sequences with V and J called. Some clones fail to appear in such tables; in the studies checked, an unresolved V gene covers under half of the shortfall, and the cause of the remainder is unknown. This sample holds roughly 79,000 clones; approximately 93% were observed only once. In total, the top ten clones hold 0.4% to 0.45% of the sample.

This clonotype was obtained from a human donor in good health. Sample: T cells isolated from PBMCs. The chain is assembled from TRBV19 and TRBJ2-7; too little of a D gene remains to name it. For the CDR3, the sequence is CASSIAAHHSYEQYF. The nucleotide sequence reads as follows: TGTGCCAGTAGTATTGCGGCACACCACTCCTACGAGCAGTACTTC.